Sequencing of this TCR beta chain was carried out in a study of blood T cell repertoires in COVID-19. Study details: Acute and convalescent COVID-19 specimens originated in the United States, Italy and Spain. PBMCs, B-cell-depleted T cells, or T cells were the source of the cDNA or gDNA that made up the material.

CDR3 length equals 11 residues. The V gene's germline CDR1 is DFQATT and CDR2 SNEGSKA (reference sequence). With 6 bases removed from V and 12 bases from J, the gap between germline ends came to 17 bases. Original methodology: By means of reference gene primer amplification, nucleated cell counts were estimated. Sequenced by immunoSEQ multiplex PCR; TCRdb stores in-frame clones only, minus some. That table gives V, J and clone size, and the DNA gave D and trimming. Of 340,000 or so clones detected, 83% appear once; the ten largest clones hold roughly 3%. The receptor's source is a man under 40 with active or convalescent COVID-19. J is TRBJ1-1 and V is TRBV20-1; D gene uncertain. Source material: peripheral blood. The CDR3 nucleotides are TGCAGTGCCAGCCGAGGGAGGGAAACTTTCTTT. As protein: CSASRGRETFF.